This is a list of T cell receptor beta chains from one sample in a study of shared clonotypes between healthy human individuals. Sequencing used immunoSEQ multiplex PCR; TCRdb keeps in-frame clones, though not all of them. The table shows approximately 2.5 million clones, with 80% to 95% occurring only once. The sequencing input was naive CD4+ T cells from PBMCs. Source of these receptors: a man aged 18-30 years in good health. Some clones in this sample may be carry-over from other donors' samples. The CDR3 runs from the conserved cysteine through the conserved F or W. D genes are given only for firm matches. Clone size is shown for a subset of rows, as once, few, many or a class of expanded clone.

-	TRBV30	TRBJ1-1	few	CAWSAVHEAFF	TGTGCCTGGAGTGCCGTCCATGAAGCTTTCTTT
-	TRBV5-6	TRBJ2-2	-	CASSFGQHGQTGELFF	TGTGCCAGCAGCTTTGGACAGCACGGCCAAACCGGGGAGCTGTTTTTT
-	TRBV28	TRBJ2-7	-	CASRTSSYEQYF	TGTGCCAGCCGAACATCCTCCTACGAGCAGTACTTC
-	TRBV6-1	TRBJ1-5	-	CASSFKDSNQPQHF	TGTGCCAGCAGTTTCAAAGATAGCAATCAGCCCCAGCATTTT
-	TRBV7-3	TRBJ1-1	-	CASSLTPANTEAFF	TGTGCCAGCAGCTTAACGCCGGCGAACACTGAAGCTTTCTTT
-	TRBV5-4	TRBJ1-1	-	CASSLGGGTEAFF	TGTGCCAGCAGCCTTGGGGGGGGCACTGAAGCTTTCTTT
TRBD1	TRBV2	TRBJ1-4	once	CASSEATDRGGEKLFF	TGTGCCAGCAGTGAAGCAACGGACAGGGGTGGGGAAAAACTGTTTTTT
-	TRBV11-3	TRBJ2-2	-	CASSLMRATGELFF	TGTGCCAGCAGCCTCATGAGGGCAACCGGGGAGCTGTTTTTT
-	TRBV9	TRBJ2-2	once	CASSVESGNTGELFF	TGTGCCAGCAGCGTAGAATCAGGGAACACCGGGGAGCTGTTTTTT
-	TRBV28	TRBJ1-4	-	CASYGQLLFF	TGTGCCAGCTACGGACAACTCCTGTTTTTT
-	TRBV28	TRBJ1-1	-	CASSWQRRMNTEAFF	TGTGCCAGCAGTTGGCAGAGAAGAATGAACACTGAAGCTTTCTTT
-	TRBV19	TRBJ1-2	-	CASSRDGSYGYTF	TGTGCCAGTAGCCGGGACGGCTCCTATGGCTACACCTTC
-	TRBV4-3	TRBJ2-7	-	CASSQASNLMNYEQYF	TGCGCCAGCAGCCAAGCATCAAACCTAATGAACTACGAGCAGTACTTC
-	TRBV30	TRBJ2-7	-	CAWSYLTYEQYF	TGTGCCTGGAGTTATTTGACCTACGAGCAGTACTTC
TRBD1	TRBV11-3	TRBJ2-1	-	CASSFGTVFYNEQFF	TGTGCCAGCAGCTTTGGGACAGTTTTCTACAATGAGCAGTTCTTC
TRBD2	TRBV14	TRBJ2-5	-	CASSQDGWPPAGGPWETQYF	TGTGCCAGCAGCCAAGATGGTTGGCCCCCGGCGGGAGGGCCGTGGGAGACCCAGTACTTC
TRBD2	TRBV11-2	TRBJ2-1	-	CASSRGLAGGKYNEQFF	TGTGCCAGCAGCCGAGGACTAGCGGGAGGGAAGTACAATGAGCAGTTCTTC
-	TRBV10-3	TRBJ1-5	-	CAISETMKDQPQHF	TGTGCCATCAGTGAGACTATGAAGGATCAGCCCCAGCATTTT
TRBD1	TRBV5-1	TRBJ1-1	-	CASSLQGPPGEAFF	TGCGCCAGCAGCTTACAGGGGCCGCCCGGCGAAGCTTTCTTT
-	TRBV5-1	TRBJ2-5	-	CASSPWQRGPTGATQYF	TGCGCCAGCAGCCCTTGGCAGAGGGGGCCCACGGGGGCGACCCAGTACTTC
-	TRBV28	TRBJ1-2	-	CASTVGADGYTF	TGTGCCAGCACGGTGGGGGCTGATGGCTACACCTTC
TRBD2	TRBV11-3	TRBJ2-1	-	CASSLGIAGGNEQFF	TGTGCCAGCAGCTTAGGAATAGCGGGAGGAAATGAGCAGTTCTTC
-	TRBV5-1	TRBJ1-5	-	CASSRGGGNQPQHF	TGCGCCAGCAGCCGGGGGGGTGGCAATCAGCCCCAGCATTTT
-	TRBV18	TRBJ1-5	-	CASSPRRDSNQPQHF	TGTGCCAGCTCACCAAGAAGGGATAGCAATCAGCCCCAGCATTTT
-	TRBV5-4	TRBJ2-5	few	CASSLRETQYF	TGTGCCAGCAGCTTGAGGGAGACCCAGTACTTC
TRBD2	TRBV28	TRBJ2-3	-	CASSALAGGPATDTQYF	TGTGCCAGCAGTGCACTAGCGGGAGGGCCCGCGACAGATACGCAGTATTTT
TRBD1	TRBV10-3	TRBJ2-2	-	CAIEAGTGGTGELFF	TGTGCCATAGAGGCCGGGACAGGCGGAACCGGGGAGCTGTTTTTT
TRBD1	TRBV28	TRBJ2-7	-	CASSFGTGIYEQYF	TGTGCCAGCAGTTTCGGGACAGGGATCTACGAGCAGTACTTC
-	TRBV10-3	TRBJ1-2	-	CATSRQEANYGYTF	TGTGCCACCTCTAGACAGGAAGCTAACTATGGCTACACCTTC
-	TRBV30	TRBJ2-1	-	CAWRRGSYNEQFF	TGTGCCTGGAGAAGGGGATCCTACAATGAGCAGTTCTTC
TRBD1	TRBV10-3	TRBJ1-1	-	CAISEIQGRPEAFF	TGTGCCATCAGCGAAATACAGGGGCGTCCTGAAGCTTTCTTT
-	TRBV5-6	TRBJ2-1	-	CASSLPPLNEQFF	TGTGCCAGCAGCTTGCCCCCCCTAAATGAGCAGTTCTTC
TRBD2	TRBV28	TRBJ2-7	-	CASRAPGGTYEQYF	TGTGCCAGCAGGGCTCCGGGAGGGACCTACGAGCAGTACTTC
-	TRBV2	TRBJ2-7	-	CASMETVPSYEQYF	TGTGCCAGCATGGAGACAGTTCCCTCCTACGAGCAGTACTTC
TRBD2	TRBV30	TRBJ2-3	-	CAWSKWEGQDTQYF	TGTGCCTGGAGCAAGTGGGAGGGCCAAGATACGCAGTATTTT
-	TRBV18	TRBJ2-3	few	CASSPTASTDTQYF	TGTGCCAGCTCACCAACAGCTAGCACAGATACGCAGTATTTT
-	TRBV5-1	TRBJ2-2	-	CASSLVGGRNTGELFF	TGCGCCAGCAGCTTGGTAGGGGGGCGTAACACCGGGGAGCTGTTTTTT
TRBD2	TRBV5-1	TRBJ2-5	-	CASSSLAGGVQETQYF	TGCGCCAGCAGCTCCTTAGCGGGCGGCGTCCAAGAGACCCAGTACTTC
TRBD2	TRBV5-1	TRBJ2-1	-	CASSLGLAGDYNEQFF	TGCGCCAGCAGCTTGGGGCTAGCGGGGGACTACAATGAGCAGTTCTTC
-	TRBV11-2	TRBJ2-2	-	CASSLGWVAGELFF	TGTGCCAGCAGCTTAGGCTGGGTGGCCGGGGAGCTGTTTTTT
-	TRBV10-3	TRBJ1-2	few	CAIRQQLGYGYTF	TGTGCCATCAGGCAACAGCTTGGATATGGCTACACCTTC
TRBD2	TRBV7-8	TRBJ2-7	-	CASSQLAGGYYEQYF	TGTGCCAGCAGCCAACTAGCGGGAGGATACTACGAGCAGTACTTC